Sequencing of this TCR beta chain was carried out in a study of post-analysis software for immune sequencing data. Study information: Recorded subtypes: relapsing-remitting, secondary progressive, progressive-relapsing; some patients unannotated.

cDNA libraries for TCR beta contained unique molecular identifiers. Starting from roughly 1.1 to 9.2 million T cells, the study yielded about 500,000 cDNA molecules. TCRdb used MiXCR to reprocess the PCR reads, holding one entry per CDR3 protein. Here the sample spans 350,000 to 500,000 distinct CDR3 sequences, approximately 37% being singletons. Details on this clonotype: Antigen specificity is unknown.

Findings and caveats of the study: In multiple sclerosis, normalized Chao1 diversity was significantly below that of controls. With TRBV5-6, TRBV5-1 and TRBV20-1 included, about five TRBV segments were more frequent in patients than in controls. Samples made in the same batch grouped tightly together by F measure.

V was pared by 0 bases and J by 4 bases, with 16 bases between. The CDR3 is 16 amino acids. From germline, CDR1 is MGHRA and CDR2 YSYEKL. The TCR originated in a girl aged 2-10 years with multiple sclerosis. The chain recombines TRBV4-1 with TRBJ2-7; D is perhaps TRBD1 (7 bases). Sequencing used blood. The CDR3 DNA is TGCGCCAGCAGCCAAGACGGAGGGACAGAGGGGTACGAGCAGTACTTC. It yields the protein CASSQDGGTEGYEQYF.